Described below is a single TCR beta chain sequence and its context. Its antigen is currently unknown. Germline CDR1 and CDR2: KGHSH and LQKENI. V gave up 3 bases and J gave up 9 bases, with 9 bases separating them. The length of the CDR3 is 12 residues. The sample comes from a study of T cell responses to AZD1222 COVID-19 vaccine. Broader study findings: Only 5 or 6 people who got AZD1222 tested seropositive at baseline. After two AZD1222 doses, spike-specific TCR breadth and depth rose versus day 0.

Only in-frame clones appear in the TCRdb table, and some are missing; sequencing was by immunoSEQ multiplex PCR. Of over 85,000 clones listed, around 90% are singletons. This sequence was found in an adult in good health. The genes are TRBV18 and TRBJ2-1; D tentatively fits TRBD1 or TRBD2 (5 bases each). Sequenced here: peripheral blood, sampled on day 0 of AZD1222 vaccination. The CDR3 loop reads CASSPRGVEQFF. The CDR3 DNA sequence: TGTGCCAGCTCACCTAGAGGGGTTGAGCAGTTCTTC.